This passage covers 29 T cell receptor beta chains from one sample sequenced in a study of blood T cells in healthy people across ages. Primed by a sample-barcoded 5' primer and a J-beta primer mix, a second PCR proceeded for about 7 to 12 cycles. TCRdb reprocessed the 5' RACE reads with MiXCR, giving one entry per CDR3 protein. Among 800,000 to 950,000 distinct CDR3 sequences, roughly 29% were seen once, and the ten largest hold about 10%. The same data also went into a second study, on T cells of mothers and their children.

The specimen sequenced was blood. Receptors originate from a woman aged 40 to 50 in good health.

This chain joins TRBV5-1 and TRBJ2-3; 10 bases agree with TRBD2. The trim removed 4 bases at V and 1 base at J, leaving 6 bases unmatched. The germline CDR1 and CDR2 sequences are SGHRS and YFSETQ. CDR3 size: 16 residues. The CDR3 region is CASSIIAGGGTDTQYF. DNA of the CDR3: TGCGCCAGCAGCATCATAGCGGGGGGCGGCACAGATACGCAGTATTTT.

The V gene is TRBV20-1, the J gene TRBJ2-1; 7 bases agree with TRBD1. CDR1 and CDR2 from the germline V gene are DFQATT and SNEGSKA (reference sequence). Trimming at V came to 5 bases and at J to 2 bases, leaving 6 bases not matched to a gene. The CDR3 contains 14 residues. CDR3 sequence (DNA): TGCAGTGCTGTCCATGACAGGGCCTACAATGAGCAGTTCTTC. The encoded protein is CSAVHDRAYNEQFF.

V usage is TRBV20-1 and J usage is TRBJ1-5; TRBD1 matches 7 bases. The CDR3 sequence is 14 residues long. Germline lookup yields CDR1 DFQATT and CDR2 SNEGSKA (reference sequence). The V gene end was trimmed by 5 bases and the J gene end by 5 bases; junction bases not matched to a gene: 9. The CDR3 nucleotides are TGCAGTGCTGGAAGAACAGGGGTTGATCAGCCCCAGCATTTT. Protein: CSAGRTGVDQPQHF.

The DNA for the CDR3 is TGCGCCAGCAGCGGACAGACCAAGGGACTGTCCGCCTACAATGAGCAGTTCTTC. This sequence encodes CASSGQTKGLSAYNEQFF. This chain links TRBV4-3 with TRBJ2-1; TRBD1 or TRBD2 may be the D gene (6 bases each). V lost 5 bases and J lost 2, with 22 bases in between. Germline assignment: CDR1 LGHNA and CDR2 YSLEER. The CDR3 covers 18 residues.

The chain links TRBV7-3 to TRBJ2-4, with D unclear. Germline CDR1 reads SGHTA; CDR2 reads FQGTGA. The length of the CDR3 is 15 residues. Trimming left V 3 bases short and J 13 bases short, with 22 bases between. The CDR3 region is CASSFLKGHYNEQYF. The CDR3 DNA is TGTGCCAGCAGCTTTCTCAAAGGCCACTACAATGAGCAGTACTTC.

This chain links TRBV5-5 with TRBJ1-5; 10 bases fit TRBD1. The J segment lost 8 bases and the V segment lost 0 bases, leaving 5 bases of the junction unmatched. The CDR3 length is 15 residues. From germline, CDR1 is SGHKS and CDR2 YYEKEE (reference sequence). CDR3 DNA: TGTGCCAGCAGCTTGGGGGGACAGGGGTCGGAGCCCCAGCATTTT. This sequence encodes CASSLGGQGSEPQHF.

Details on this clonotype: A much larger clonotype is one base distant, so this may be a read error. The chain couples TRBV2 to TRBJ2-5, with 8 bases fitting TRBD1. In germline, CDR1 is SNHLY, CDR2 FYNNEI. Germline trimming cut 1 base from V and 3 bases from J; bases unmatched to any gene: 10. The CDR3 is 17 amino acids. The CDR3 DNA reads TGTGCCAGCAGTGAAGACAGGACAGGGCTATTAGAAGAGACCCAGTACTTC. The encoded protein is CASSEDRTGLLEETQYF.

The genes are TRBV2 and TRBJ2-1; 14 positions match TRBD2. This CDR3 region has 16 residues. CDR1 and CDR2 (germline): SNHLY, FYNNEI. With 8 bases clipped from V and 9 bases from J, the junction kept 12 bases outside the gene matches. The CDR3 is CASQGAGTSGGSEQFF. CDR3 DNA: TGTGCCAGCCAAGGGGCCGGGACTAGCGGGGGTTCTGAGCAGTTCTTC.

Remarks on this clonotype: A clone one base away is much larger, so this may be a read error. V and J are TRBV20-1 and TRBJ2-7, with a possible D match to TRBD2 (5 bases). The V end was cut by 4 bases, the J end by 0 bases, with 10 bases between. The CDR3 has 13 amino acids. Looked up from germline, CDR1 is DFQATT and CDR2 is SNEGSKA (reference sequence). The CDR3 DNA sequence: TGCAGTGCTATGGACGGGGACTCCTACGAGCAGTACTTC. This codes for CSAMDGDSYEQYF.

This clonotype came up a few times. The rearrangement links TRBV5-6 to TRBJ1-2; D is uncertain. The CDR3 has 15 amino acids. Trimming shortened V by 0 bases and J by 8 bases, and 17 bases separated the two germline ends. Germline CDR1 SGHDT, CDR2 YYEEEE. CDR3 nucleotides: TGTGCCAGCAGCTTGGGGGGTGACACCCACGTGGGCTACACCTTC. Translating it yields CASSLGGDTHVGYTF.

Ten or more counts support this clonotype. This chain connects TRBV29-1 to TRBJ2-4; 7 positions agree with TRBD1. J was trimmed by 2 bases and V by 5 bases; bases with no gene match: 6. This CDR3 comprises 14 residues. Germline CDR1 SQVTM, CDR2 ANQGSEA. The CDR3 coding sequence is TGCAGCGTTCAGGGGGTTAATTCCAAAAACATTCAGTACTTC. It yields the protein CSVQGVNSKNIQYF.

This chain joins TRBV7-3 and TRBJ2-3; 11 bases line up with TRBD1. Germline V lookup: CDR1 SGHTA, CDR2 FQGTGA. CDR3 length equals 17 residues. Germline trimming cut 5 bases from V and 3 bases from J; bases unmatched to any gene: 10. The CDR3 reads CASSPGTGGGFTDTQYF. The CDR3 region has the DNA TGTGCCAGCAGCCCCGGGACAGGGGGGGGGTTTACAGATACGCAGTATTTT.

The CDR3 reads CASSQGGALYNEQFF. In nucleotides, the CDR3 is TGCGCCAGCAGCCAGGGTGGGGCCCTCTACAATGAGCAGTTCTTC. The gene calls are TRBV5-1 and TRBJ2-1; tentative D call: TRBD1 (5 bases). Germline CDR1 SGHRS, CDR2 YFSETQ. CDR3 length equals 15 residues. V was pared by 4 bases and J by 3 bases, with 14 bases between.

A note on this clonotype: Germline is not matched at one junction end, which may reflect a read error. The V gene is TRBV6-2 or TRBV6-3, the J gene TRBJ2-1, with 7 positions matching TRBD2. The germline gives CDR1 MNHEY, CDR2 SVGEGT. The CDR3 is made up of 18 amino acids. CDR3 amino acids: CDSSSNPSSGGHYNEQFF. The DNA of the CDR3 is TGTGACAGCAGTTCCAATCCATCTAGCGGAGGGCACTACAATGAGCAGTTCTTC.

This clonotype was counted at least ten times. The V gene is TRBV20-1, the J gene TRBJ1-1; the D is unclear. V lost 3 bases to trimming and J lost 3 bases, with 17 bases between them. The germline gives CDR1 DFQATT, CDR2 SNEGSKA (reference sequence). This CDR3 spans 15 amino acids. The CDR3, as DNA: TGCAGTGCTAGGCTTTGGGGAGGCGGGGACACTGAAGCTTTCTTT. This translates into CSARLWGGGDTEAFF.

There are a few counts of this clonotype. One base away lies a much larger clone, so this may be a sequencing read error. The chain combines TRBV6-6 with TRBJ2-1, with D uncertain. V was trimmed by 0 bases and J by 10 bases, leaving 10 bases between them. This CDR3 contains 13 residues. The germline gives CDR1 MNHNY, CDR2 SVGAGI (reference sequence). The CDR3 sequence: CASSYSQTYEQFF. CDR3 DNA: TGTGCCAGCAGTTACTCACAGACCTACGAGCAGTTCTTC.

This clonotype was observed many times. The rearrangement uses TRBV27 and TRBJ2-7, with unresolved D. The germline gives CDR1 MNHEY, CDR2 SMNVEV (reference sequence). Between the trimmed V and J ends, which lost 2 bases and 1 base, there was a span of 9 bases. This CDR3 is built from 14 residues. Here the CDR3 reads CASSLPTRSYEQYF. CDR3 bases: TGTGCCAGCAGTTTACCGACACGTTCCTACGAGCAGTACTTC.

V gene TRBV28 combines with J gene TRBJ2-5; D is unclear. The CDR3 extends over 17 amino acids. CDR1 and CDR2 from the germline V gene are MDHEN and SYDVKM. Trimming stripped 3 bases from V and 11 bases from J, with 28 bases between. CDR3 amino acids: CASSLPPGPFPHNEQYF. CDR3 coding DNA: TGTGCCAGCAGTTTGCCCCCCGGGCCCTTCCCCCACAATGAGCAGTACTTC.

A few counts support this clonotype. The rearrangement links TRBV19 to TRBJ2-5, with a possible D match to TRBD1 (6 bases). This CDR3 contains 14 residues. Trimming left V 4 bases short and J 11 bases short, with 20 bases between. Looked up from germline, CDR1 is LNHDA and CDR2 is SQIVND (reference sequence). The DNA for the CDR3 is TGTGCCAGTAGTAGGGGGCTCGGTGGCAATGAGCAGTACTTC. It codes for CASSRGLGGNEQYF. Drawing the rest from reference TRBV19 and TRBJ2-5, the complete variable domain is DGGITQSPKYLFRKEGQNVTLSCEQNLNHDAMYWYRQDPGQGLRLIYYSQIVNDFQKGDIAEGYSVSREKKESFPLTVTSAQKNPTAFYLCASSRGLGGNEQYFGPGTRLLVL.

The chain is built from TRBV28 and TRBJ1-5; tentatively, D is TRBD1 (5 bases). There are 17 residues in the CDR3. Germline V CDR1 and CDR2: MDHEN, SYDVKM. The V end was cut by 3 bases, the J end by 0 bases, with 15 bases between. For the CDR3, the DNA is TGTGCCAGCAGTTTCCCCGGGGGACGGTATAGCAATCAGCCCCAGCATTTT. It is translated as CASSFPGGRYSNQPQHF.

This chain joins TRBV4-1 and TRBJ1-2; D ambiguous. CDR3 length: 15 amino acids. Deletions cut 0 bases from V and 4 bases from J, with 12 bases between. The germline gives CDR1 MGHRA, CDR2 YSYEKL. The CDR3 region is CASSQDPQQTYGYTF. CDR3 bases: TGCGCCAGCAGCCAAGATCCCCAGCAGACCTATGGCTACACCTTC.

The rearrangement joins TRBV7-2 to TRBJ1-2; D is unclear. Germline V gives CDR1 SGHTA, CDR2 FQGNSA. Trimming took off 1 base at V and 8 bases at J, with 17 bases between the two ends. CDR3 length: 15 amino acids. The CDR3 spells CASSLVSGIREGYTF. CDR3 nucleotides: TGTGCCAGCAGCTTAGTTTCCGGCATTAGGGAAGGCTACACCTTC.

A note on this clonotype: A read error may account for a junction end that differs from germline. The gene calls are TRBV18 and TRBJ2-1, with TRBD1 matching 7 bases. Germline-derived CDR1 and CDR2 are KGHSH and LQKENI. This CDR3 has 15 residues. CDR3 DNA: TGTGCCAGCTCACCAGGACAGGACTCCTACGATGAGCGGTTCTTC. Its protein product is CASSPGQDSYDERFF.

Points on this clonotype: At one boundary the junction diverges from the germline segment, which might be a read error. This chain connects TRBV29-1 to TRBJ1-2, with D tentatively TRBD1 (5 bases). The CDR3 sequence is 14 residues long. CDR1 and CDR2 from the germline V gene are SQVTM and ANQGSEA. The CDR3: CSVESQGRANGHTF. CDR3 nucleotides: TGCAGCGTTGAATCCCAGGGAAGAGCGAATGGCCACACCTTC. The full variable domain, with the rest looked up from reference TRBV29-1 and TRBJ1-2, is SAVISQKPSRDICQRGTSLTIQCQVDSQVTMMFWYRQQPGQSLTLIATANQGSEATYESGFVIDKFPISRPNLTFSTLTVSNMSPEDSSIYLCSVESQGRANGHTFGSGTRLTVV.

This clonotype was picked up many times. The gene calls are TRBV5-5 and TRBJ2-3; D call uncertain. With 5 bases removed from V and 5 bases from J, the gap between germline ends came to 12 bases. This CDR3 is built from 13 residues. Germline CDR1 and CDR2: SGHKS and YYEKEE (reference sequence). CDR3 nucleotide sequence: TGTGCCAGCAGTTACCGACAAGGAGATACGCAGTATTTT. This translates into CASSYRQGDTQYF.

The genes are TRBV18 and TRBJ2-5; D could derive from TRBD1 or TRBD2 (6 bases each). The CDR3 extends over 13 amino acids. CDR1 is KGHSH, CDR2 LQKENI, per germline. Deletions cut 4 bases from V and 4 bases from J, with 10 bases between. The CDR3 here is CASSRGAVETQYF. The CDR3, as DNA: TGTGCCAGCTCACGGGGGGCCGTAGAGACCCAGTACTTC.

This clonotype was counted at least ten times. The chain recombines TRBV7-6 with TRBJ1-2; a weak D match, TRBD1 (6 bases). Germline V lookup: CDR1 SGHVS, CDR2 FNYEAQ. V lost 2 bases and J lost 4, with 11 bases in between. The length of the CDR3 is 14 residues. The CDR3: CASSLSGDGYGYTF. For the CDR3, the DNA is TGTGCCAGCAGCTTATCAGGGGACGGCTATGGCTACACCTTC.

This clonotype was picked up many times. V usage is TRBV5-1 and J usage is TRBJ2-1, with 12 bases matching TRBD1. Germline V gene lookup returns CDR1 SGHRS and CDR2 YFSETQ. The CDR3 has 19 amino acids. Germline trimming cut 4 bases from V and 0 bases from J; bases unmatched to any gene: 11. The CDR3 sequence is CASSLGTGGSMSSYNEQFF. The CDR3 DNA reads as TGCGCCAGCAGCCTTGGGACAGGGGGCTCTATGAGCTCCTACAATGAGCAGTTCTTC.

This clonotype was seen at least ten times. The chain links TRBV28 to TRBJ2-1, with TRBD2 matching 8 bases. The V and J ends lost 4 bases and 0 bases, in that order; junction bases with no gene match: 5. This CDR3 region has 16 residues. The germline CDR1 and CDR2 sequences are MDHEN and SYDVKM. CDR3 DNA sequence: TGTGCCAGCAGTTCGCCTCTAGCGGGCTCCTACAATGAGCAGTTCTTC. Translation: CASSSPLAGSYNEQFF.